This T cell receptor beta chain comes out of a study of breast tumors, draining lymph nodes, adjacent tissues. With regard to this clonotype: Its antigen is unidentified.

Germline values: CDR1 LGHNA, CDR2 YSLEER. This CDR3 has 17 amino acids. V lost 0 bases, J lost 1 base, and 3 bases stayed unmatched. Breast cancer patients provided tissue from their axillary draining lymph nodes. TCRdb re-derived calls from the multiplex PCR reads in MiXCR, one entry per CDR3 protein. This repertoire shows about 140,000 distinct CDR3 sequences, more than 20% found once; its top ten account for roughly 2.7%. Study findings and constraints: Compared with basal-like, luminal-like tumors shared significantly more repertoire with nontumor tissue. The data were judged consistent with most tumor T cells coming from lymph node and expanding in tumor. Tumor TCR diversity was below lymph nodes but above nontumor tissue.

The sequenced sample consisted of axillary lymph node tissue. This receptor was obtained from a female donor with breast cancer. Some clones in this sample may be carry-over from other donors' samples. The chain is built from TRBV4-3 and TRBJ2-6; 7 positions match TRBD2. DNA of the CDR3: TGCGCCAGCAGCCAAGACCCTAGCGGATCTGGGGCCAACGTCCTGACTTTC. Its protein product is CASSQDPSGSGANVLTF.